This entry lists 15 T cell receptor beta chains sequenced from one sample in a study of blood T cell repertoires in COVID-19. The repertoire was sequenced with immunoSEQ multiplex PCR; TCRdb's copy has only in-frame clones and lacks some. Counted here are roughly 250,000 clones, about nine tenths occurring once; the ten biggest clones make up over 1%. What was sequenced was PBMCs or T cells enriched from blood (not recorded which). Receptors originate from a woman aged 35 to 49 with acute COVID-19.

The chain carries TRBV5-4 and TRBJ2-3; 14 nucleotides line up with TRBD2. This CDR3 has 15 residues. Germline V CDR1 and CDR2: SGHNT, YYREEE (reference sequence). Unmatched junction bases numbered 2, after V lost 4 bases and J lost 4 bases. The CDR3 sequence: CASSLGLAGADTQYF. In nucleotides, the CDR3 is TGTGCCAGCAGCCTGGGACTAGCGGGAGCAGATACGCAGTATTTT. Using reference TRBV5-4 and TRBJ2-3 for the parts outside the CDR3, the full variable domain is ETGVTQSPTHLIKTRGQQVTLRCSSQSGHNTVSWYQQALGQGPQFIFQYYREEENGRGNFPPRFSGLQFPNYSSELNVNALELDDSALYLCASSLGLAGADTQYFGPGTRLTVL.

This sequence joins TRBV11-3 and TRBJ2-1; 9 nucleotides align to TRBD2. The CDR3 runs to 15 residues. The germline V gene has CDR1 SGHNT and CDR2 YENEEA. V shed 1 base, J shed 5 bases, and the junction held 3 bases outside the gene matches. CDR3 amino acids: CASSLGTSVNNEQFF. In nucleotides, the CDR3 is TGTGCCAGCAGCTTAGGGACTAGCGTGAACAATGAGCAGTTCTTC.

The J gene is TRBJ1-2, the V gene TRBV5-1; 11 bases fit TRBD1. Trimming cost V 4 bases and J 6 bases; bases outside gene matches: 2. Germline values: CDR1 SGHRS, CDR2 YFSETQ. CDR3 length equals 13 residues. The CDR3 sequence is CASSEGQGDGYTF. CDR3 in DNA: TGCGCCAGCAGCGAGGGACAGGGGGATGGCTACACCTTC. The complete variable domain, with remaining parts taken from reference TRBV5-1 and TRBJ1-2, reads KAGVTQTPRYLIKTRGQQVTLSCSPISGHRSVSWYQQTPGQGLQFLFEYFSETQRNKGNFPGRFSGRQFSNSRSEMNVSTLELGDSALYLCASSEGQGDGYTFGSGTRLTVV.

This rearrangement joins TRBV3-1 (or the pseudogene TRBV3-2) to TRBJ2-3, with TRBD1 matching 9 bases. The CDR3 runs 15 residues. Germline trimming cut 3 bases from V and 5 bases from J; bases unmatched to any gene: 6. Germline-derived CDR1 and CDR2 are LGHDT and YNNKEL (reference sequence). The CDR3 sequence is CASSHTGGLRDTQYF. The CDR3 DNA is TGTGCCAGCAGCCATACAGGGGGCCTACGAGATACGCAGTATTTT.

The genes are TRBV30 and TRBJ1-1; TRBD1 agrees at 7 bases. This CDR3 is built from 15 residues. J lost 6 bases, V lost 0 bases, and 10 bases had no gene match. CDR1 and CDR2 (germline): GTSNPN, SVGIG (reference sequence). Here the CDR3 reads CAWSVRDRDSPEAFF. The CDR3 region has the DNA TGTGCCTGGAGTGTACGAGACAGGGATTCGCCTGAAGCTTTCTTT.

V usage is TRBV6-4 and J usage is TRBJ2-1, with TRBD2 matching 10 bases. The CDR3 contains 17 residues. V lost 0 bases and J lost 4; bases outside the gene matches: 6. CDR1 is MRHNA and CDR2 is SNTAGT in the germline V gene. The CDR3 nucleotides read TGTGCCAGCAGTGACTCGAGTACTAGCGGGATTTACAATGAGCAGTTCTTC. Protein: CASSDSSTSGIYNEQFF.

The chain combines TRBV4-1 with TRBJ2-1; D is undetermined. Looked up from germline, CDR1 is MGHRA and CDR2 is YSYEKL. Trimming removed 0 bases from V and 0 bases from J, with 6 bases in between. The CDR3 has 15 amino acids. CDR3 nucleotides: TGCGCCAGCAGCCAAGAGGGCTACTCCTACAATGAGCAGTTCTTC. Translated: CASSQEGYSYNEQFF.

The chain recombines TRBV19 with TRBJ2-5; 7 nucleotides line up with TRBD1. The CDR3 loop spans 14 amino acids. The germline CDR1 and CDR2 sequences are LNHDA and SQIVND (reference sequence). Trimming cost V 1 base and J 5 bases; bases outside gene matches: 4. CDR3 sequence reads: CASSIVLRGETQYF. In DNA form, the CDR3 reads TGTGCCAGTAGTATAGTTCTCAGGGGGGAGACCCAGTACTTC.

In DNA form, the CDR3 reads TGTGCCAGCAGTTTATCAGGGGTTACCGGGGAGCTGTTTTTT. Amino acid sequence: CASSLSGVTGELFF. The V and J genes are TRBV28 and TRBJ2-2; possible D gene TRBD1, 6 bases. The germline V gene encodes CDR1 MDHEN and CDR2 SYDVKM. Trimming left V 1 base short and J 5 bases short, with 8 bases between. The length of the CDR3 is 14 residues.

The count of this clone is one. V is TRBV29-1 and J is TRBJ1-1; no clear D gene. Looked up from germline, CDR1 is SQVTM and CDR2 is ANQGSEA. The CDR3 extends over 12 amino acids. Trimming took off 6 bases at V and 1 base at J, with 9 bases between the two ends. The CDR3 DNA follows: TGCAGCGTAAGACATCAGAACACTGAAGCTTTCTTT. Its translation: CSVRHQNTEAFF.

The chain is built from TRBV5-1 and TRBJ2-2, with 8 nucleotides matching TRBD1. CDR1 is SGHRS and CDR2 is YFSETQ in the germline V gene. Trimming removed 4 bases from V and 7 bases from J; junction bases left unmatched: 12. This CDR3 has 16 amino acids. CDR3 DNA sequence: TGCGCCAGCAGCAGAACCGGGACAGGTTTTTTCGGGGAGCTGTTTTTT. This sequence encodes CASSRTGTGFFGELFF. Based on the CDR3 plus reference TRBV5-1 and TRBJ2-2, the full variable domain is KAGVTQTPRYLIKTRGQQVTLSCSPISGHRSVSWYQQTPGQGLQFLFEYFSETQRNKGNFPGRFSGRQFSNSRSEMNVSTLELGDSALYLCASSRTGTGFFGELFFGEGSRLTVL.

The genes are TRBV3-1 (or the pseudogene TRBV3-2) and TRBJ1-4; tentatively, D is TRBD1 (5 bases). Per germline, CDR1 LGHDT and CDR2 YNNKEL (reference sequence). The CDR3 contains 15 residues. Trimming shortened V by 3 bases and J by 5 bases, and 13 bases separated the two germline ends. This CDR3 reads CASSQAPGLNEKLFF. The CDR3 DNA follows: TGTGCCAGCAGCCAGGCCCCAGGGTTAAATGAAAAACTGTTTTTT.

In its sample, this clone was seen once. The V and J genes are TRBV5-1 and TRBJ2-1, with D possibly TRBD1 on 5 matching bases. Deletions cut 2 bases from V and 7 bases from J, with 13 bases between. Germline V gives CDR1 SGHRS, CDR2 YFSETQ. This CDR3 spans 14 amino acids. The CDR3: CASSLDSPGNEQFF. Here the CDR3 DNA reads TGCGCCAGCAGCTTAGACAGTCCTGGGAATGAGCAGTTCTTC. Based on the CDR3 plus reference TRBV5-1 and TRBJ2-1, the full variable domain is KAGVTQTPRYLIKTRGQQVTLSCSPISGHRSVSWYQQTPGQGLQFLFEYFSETQRNKGNFPGRFSGRQFSNSRSEMNVSTLELGDSALYLCASSLDSPGNEQFFGPGTRLTVL.

The V call is TRBV6-5, the J call TRBJ2-7; 8 nucleotides align to TRBD2. The V and J ends lost 5 bases and 3 bases, in that order; junction bases with no gene match: 3. The CDR3 has 13 amino acids. CDR1 MNHEY and CDR2 SVGAGI come from the germline V gene. The CDR3 sequence is CASSPRGGYEQYV. CDR3 bases: TGTGCCAGCAGTCCCCGGGGGGGCTACGAGCAGTACGTC.

This clone was detected only a few times. The chain links TRBV27 to TRBJ1-2; D gene uncertain. The V end was cut by 4 bases, the J end by 8 bases, with 14 bases between. This CDR3 contains 13 residues. The germline gives CDR1 MNHEY, CDR2 SMNVEV (reference sequence). CDR3 coding DNA: TGTGCCAGCAGTTCCCAGAGCTGGGAGGGCTACACCTTC. Protein: CASSSQSWEGYTF.